This is a list of T cell receptor beta chains from one sample in a study of cytomegalovirus exposure and HLA in healthy donors. TCRdb keeps only in-frame clones here, not all; method: immunoSEQ multiplex PCR. The table gives 150,000 to 200,000 clones; the top ten clones make up 1% to 1.5% of it. The sequencing sample was made of PBMCs. The receptors derive from a woman aged 55-70 years in good health and CMV-seronegative. The conserved cysteine and the conserved F or W are not part of the CDR3 here.

v_call: TRBV18; j_call: TRBJ1-1; cdr3_aa: ASSPAGTVNTEAF
v_call: TRBV10-3; j_call: TRBJ2-3; cdr3_aa: AISGKREGPRSTDTQY
v_call: TRBV5-1; j_call: TRBJ2-3; cdr3_aa: ASSLGIDTQY
v_call: TRBV6-5; j_call: TRBJ2-1; cdr3_aa: ASSSTGIQYNEQF
v_call: TRBV5-6; j_call: TRBJ1-1; cdr3_aa: ASSGMTGVDTEAF
v_call: TRBV6-6; j_call: TRBJ2-7; cdr3_aa: ASSYYAGQTYEQY
v_call: TRBV27; j_call: TRBJ1-2; cdr3_aa: ASKNPSGGYT
v_call: TRBV15; j_call: TRBJ1-4; cdr3_aa: ATSNHSGRKKLF
v_call: TRBV15; j_call: TRBJ2-1; cdr3_aa: ATSLGQGDSQF
v_call: TRBV4-1; j_call: TRBJ2-5; cdr3_aa: ASSQAETQY
v_call: TRBV6-1; j_call: TRBJ1-1; cdr3_aa: ASSAQRGGNTEAF
v_call: TRBV25-1; j_call: TRBJ1-1; cdr3_aa: ASSEPRQGDTEAF
v_call: TRBV14; j_call: TRBJ2-1; cdr3_aa: ASGSGNEQF
v_call: TRBV7-9; j_call: TRBJ2-1; cdr3_aa: ALKGGSNEQF
v_call: TRBV18; j_call: TRBJ1-4; cdr3_aa: ASRPGQINEKLF
v_call: TRBV7-9; j_call: TRBJ1-5; cdr3_aa: ASSLGAAGHQPQH
v_call: TRBV7-3; j_call: TRBJ2-3; cdr3_aa: ASSLGSGVADTQY